The entry that follows covers one T cell receptor beta chain sequence. This sample is part of a study of blood T cell repertoires in COVID-19. Study context: Specimens from acute and convalescent COVID-19 originated in the United States, Italy and Spain.

The V and J ends lost 2 bases and 1 base respectively, with 14 bases between them. Germline loops: CDR1 MGHRA, CDR2 YSYEKL. The CDR3 length is 16 residues. The protocol was immunoSEQ multiplex PCR, while the TCRdb copy is restricted to in-frame clones and leaves out a portion. The sample carries roughly 220,000 clones, 75% to 90% recorded once. Sample: PBMCs or T cells enriched from blood (not recorded which). This sequence joins TRBV4-1 and TRBJ1-2; a weak D match, TRBD1 (5 bases). The sequence derives from a woman between 18 and 29 years old in a cohort exposed to, infected with or recovered from COVID-19 (not recorded which). The CDR3 loop is CASSQNLGGINYGYTF. The DNA for the CDR3 is TGCGCCAGCAGCCAAAACCTGGGGGGGATTAACTATGGCTACACCTTC.